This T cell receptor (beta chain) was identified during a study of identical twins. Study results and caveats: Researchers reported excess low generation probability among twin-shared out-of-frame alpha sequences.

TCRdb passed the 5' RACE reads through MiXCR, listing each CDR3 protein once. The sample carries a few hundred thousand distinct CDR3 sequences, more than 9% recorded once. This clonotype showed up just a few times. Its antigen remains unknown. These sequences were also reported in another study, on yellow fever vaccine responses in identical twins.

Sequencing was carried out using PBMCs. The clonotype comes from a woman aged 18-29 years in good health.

The chain's CDR3 is CAWSSRDRGRGYTF. CDR3 DNA sequence: TGTGCCTGGAGTTCCCGGGACAGGGGAAGGGGCTACACCTTC. The V gene is TRBV30, the J gene TRBJ1-2, with 10 bases that match TRBD1. V gave up 2 bases and J gave up 8 bases; unmatched junction bases: 8. Germline V lookup: CDR1 GTSNPN, CDR2 SVGIG (reference sequence). The CDR3 sequence is 14 residues long. The complete variable domain, with remaining parts taken from reference TRBV30 and TRBJ1-2, reads SQTIHQWPATLVQPVGSPLSLECTVEGTSNPNLYWYRQAAGRGLQLLFYSVGIGQISSEVPQNLSASRPQDRQFILSSKKLLLSDSGFYLCAWSSRDRGRGYTFGSGTRLTVV.